This T cell receptor (beta chain) is from a study of CD8 T cells in Susac syndrome. TEMRA cells were enriched by FACS, while CD8+ and CD4+ T cells were obtained through a negative isolation that was performed magnetically. In germline, CDR1 is SGHRS, CDR2 YFSETQ. V trimming: 3 bases; J trimming: 2 bases; junction bases outside the gene matches: 10. This CDR3 contains 16 residues. Reverse transcription of roughly 0.5 to 1 ug RNA used random hexamers. TCRdb processed the immunoSEQ multiplex PCR reads anew with MiXCR; each CDR3 protein has one entry. The table lists about 120,000 distinct CDR3 sequences, over 90% of them singletons.

Sequenced material: CD4+ T cells from PBMCs. This clonotype was sampled from a human donor in good health. The rearrangement joins TRBV5-1 to TRBJ2-7; 8 bases fit TRBD1. The CDR3 region has the DNA TGCGCCAGCAGCTCCCCCGGACAGGGAAAAGCCTACGAGCAGTACTTC. Protein sequence: CASSSPGQGKAYEQYF.